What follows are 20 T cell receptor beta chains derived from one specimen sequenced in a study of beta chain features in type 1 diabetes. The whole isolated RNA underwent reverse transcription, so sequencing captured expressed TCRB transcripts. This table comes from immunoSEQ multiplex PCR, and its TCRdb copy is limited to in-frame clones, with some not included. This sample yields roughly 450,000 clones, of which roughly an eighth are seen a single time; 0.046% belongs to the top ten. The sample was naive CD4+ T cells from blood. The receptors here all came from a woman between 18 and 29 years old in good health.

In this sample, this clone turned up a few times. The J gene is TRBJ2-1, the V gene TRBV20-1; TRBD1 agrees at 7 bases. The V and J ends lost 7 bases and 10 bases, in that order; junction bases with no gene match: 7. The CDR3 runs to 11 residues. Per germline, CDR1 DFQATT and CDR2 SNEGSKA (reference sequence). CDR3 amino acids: CSGQGNREQFF. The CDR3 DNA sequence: TGCAGTGGACAGGGAAATCGAGAGCAGTTCTTC.

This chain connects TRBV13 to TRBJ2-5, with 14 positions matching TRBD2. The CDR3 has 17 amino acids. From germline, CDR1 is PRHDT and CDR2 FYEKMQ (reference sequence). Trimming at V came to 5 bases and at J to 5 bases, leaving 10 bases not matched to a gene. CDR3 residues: CASSATGLAGVGETQYF. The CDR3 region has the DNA TGTGCCAGCAGCGCGACGGGACTAGCGGGAGTCGGGGAGACCCAGTACTTC.

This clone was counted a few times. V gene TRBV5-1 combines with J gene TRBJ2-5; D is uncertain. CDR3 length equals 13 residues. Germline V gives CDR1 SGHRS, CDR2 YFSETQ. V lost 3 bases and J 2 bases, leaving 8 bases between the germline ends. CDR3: CASSSRPQETQYF. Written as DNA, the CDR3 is TGCGCCAGCAGCTCCAGACCTCAAGAGACCCAGTACTTC.

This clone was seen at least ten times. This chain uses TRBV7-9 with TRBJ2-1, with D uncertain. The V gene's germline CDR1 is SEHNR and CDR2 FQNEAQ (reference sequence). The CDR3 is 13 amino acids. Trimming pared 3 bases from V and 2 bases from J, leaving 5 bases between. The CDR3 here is CASSFATYNEQFF. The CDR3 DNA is TGTGCCAGCAGCTTTGCCACCTACAATGAGCAGTTCTTC.

CDR3 sequence (DNA): TGTGCCAGCAGCTTAAGTGGGGGGATCACTCGCATGAACACTGAAGCTTTCTTT. This encodes CASSLSGGITRMNTEAFF. The chain employs TRBV7-6 and TRBJ1-1, with a weak D call TRBD1 (5 bases). CDR1 and CDR2 from the germline V gene are SGHVS and FNYEAQ. V lost 2 bases and J lost 0, with 19 bases in between. CDR3 length: 18 amino acids. Complete variable domain (other parts from reference TRBV7-6 and TRBJ1-1): GAGVSQSPRYKVTKRGQDVALRCDPISGHVSLYWYRQALGQGPEFLTYFNYEAQQDKSGLPNDRFSAERPEGSISTLTIQRTEQRDSAMYRCASSLSGGITRMNTEAFFGQGTRLTVV.

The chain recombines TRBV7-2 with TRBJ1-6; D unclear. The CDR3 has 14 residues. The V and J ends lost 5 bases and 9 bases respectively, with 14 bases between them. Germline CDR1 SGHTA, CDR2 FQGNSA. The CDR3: CASSPPGGFSPLHF. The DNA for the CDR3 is TGTGCCAGCAGCCCACCGGGTGGTTTTTCACCCCTCCACTTT.

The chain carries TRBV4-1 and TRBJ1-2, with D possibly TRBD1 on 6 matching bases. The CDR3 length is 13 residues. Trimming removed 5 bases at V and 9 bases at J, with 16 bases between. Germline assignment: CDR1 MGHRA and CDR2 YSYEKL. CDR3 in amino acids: CASSNYRVGSYTF. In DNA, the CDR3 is TGCGCCAGCAGCAACTACAGGGTCGGTAGCTACACCTTC.

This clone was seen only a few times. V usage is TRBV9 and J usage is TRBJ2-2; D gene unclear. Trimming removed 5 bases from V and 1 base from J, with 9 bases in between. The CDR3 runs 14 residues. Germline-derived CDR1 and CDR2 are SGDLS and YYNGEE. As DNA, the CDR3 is TGTGCCAGCAGAGACCGACAGAACACCGGGGAGCTGTTTTTT. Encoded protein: CASRDRQNTGELFF.

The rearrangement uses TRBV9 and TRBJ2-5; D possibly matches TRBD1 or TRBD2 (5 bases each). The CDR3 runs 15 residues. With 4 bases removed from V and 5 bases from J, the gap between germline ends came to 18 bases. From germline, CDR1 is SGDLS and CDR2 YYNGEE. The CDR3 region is CASSPGGHWGETQYF. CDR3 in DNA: TGTGCCAGCAGCCCAGGTGGACACTGGGGGGAGACCCAGTACTTC. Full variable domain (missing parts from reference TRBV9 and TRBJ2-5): DSGVTQTPKHLITATGQRVTLRCSPRSGDLSVYWYQQSLDQGLQFLIQYYNGEERAKGNILERFSAQQFPDLHSELNLSSLELGDSALYFCASSPGGHWGETQYFGPGTRLLVL.

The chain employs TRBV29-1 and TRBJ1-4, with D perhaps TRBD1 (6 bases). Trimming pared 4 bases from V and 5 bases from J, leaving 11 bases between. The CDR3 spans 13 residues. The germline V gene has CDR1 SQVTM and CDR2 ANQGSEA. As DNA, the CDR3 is TGCAGCGTTGGTGGACAGTTGAATGAAAAACTGTTTTTT. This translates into CSVGGQLNEKLFF.

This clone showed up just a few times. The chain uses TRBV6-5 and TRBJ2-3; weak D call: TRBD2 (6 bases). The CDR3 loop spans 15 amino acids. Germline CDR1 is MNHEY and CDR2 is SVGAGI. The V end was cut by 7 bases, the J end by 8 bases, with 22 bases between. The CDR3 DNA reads TGTGCCAGCAAGATAAGACTAGGAGCCTGGGCTACGCAGTATTTT. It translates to CASKIRLGAWATQYF.

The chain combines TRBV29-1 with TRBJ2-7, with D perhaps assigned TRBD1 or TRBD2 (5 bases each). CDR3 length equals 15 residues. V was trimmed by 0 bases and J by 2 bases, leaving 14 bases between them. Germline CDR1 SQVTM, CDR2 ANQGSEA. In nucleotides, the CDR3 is TGCAGCGTTGAAGAGGGCCGGGGCCCGACCTACGAGCAGTACTTC. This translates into CSVEEGRGPTYEQYF.

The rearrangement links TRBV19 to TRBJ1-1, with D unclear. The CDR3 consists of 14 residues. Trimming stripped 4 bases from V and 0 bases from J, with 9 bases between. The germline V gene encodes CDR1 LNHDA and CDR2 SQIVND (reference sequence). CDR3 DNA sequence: TGTGCCAGTAGTACACGGACTCTGAACACTGAAGCTTTCTTT. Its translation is CASSTRTLNTEAFF.

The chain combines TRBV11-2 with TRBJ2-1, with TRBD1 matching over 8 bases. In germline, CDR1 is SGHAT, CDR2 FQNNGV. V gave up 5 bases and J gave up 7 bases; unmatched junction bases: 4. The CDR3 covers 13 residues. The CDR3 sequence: CASSDNRGNEQFF. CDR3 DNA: TGTGCCAGCAGCGACAACAGGGGGAATGAGCAGTTCTTC.

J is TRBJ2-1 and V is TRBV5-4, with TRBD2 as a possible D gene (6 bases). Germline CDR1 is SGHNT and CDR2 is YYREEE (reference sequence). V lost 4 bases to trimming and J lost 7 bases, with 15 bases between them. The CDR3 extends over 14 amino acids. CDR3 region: CASSPPEGFNEQFF. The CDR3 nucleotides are TGTGCCAGCAGCCCACCGGAGGGGTTTAATGAGCAGTTCTTC.

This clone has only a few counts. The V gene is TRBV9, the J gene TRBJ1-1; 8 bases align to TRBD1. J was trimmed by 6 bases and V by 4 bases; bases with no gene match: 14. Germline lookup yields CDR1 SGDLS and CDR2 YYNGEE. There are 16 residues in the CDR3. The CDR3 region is CASSPRTGRDVAEAFF. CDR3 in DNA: TGTGCCAGCAGCCCCCGGACAGGGCGGGACGTGGCTGAAGCTTTCTTT.

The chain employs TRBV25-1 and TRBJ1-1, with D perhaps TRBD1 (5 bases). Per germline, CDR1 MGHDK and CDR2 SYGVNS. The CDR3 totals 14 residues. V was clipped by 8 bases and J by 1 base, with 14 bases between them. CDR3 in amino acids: CASRYLGPNTEAFF. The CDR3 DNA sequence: TGTGCCAGCCGCTACCTGGGACCGAACACTGAAGCTTTCTTT. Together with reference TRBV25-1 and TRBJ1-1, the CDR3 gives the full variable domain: EADIYQTPRYLVIGTGKKITLECSQTMGHDKMYWYQQDPGMELHLIHYSYGVNSTEKGDLSSESTVSRIRTEHFPLTLESARPSHTSQYLCASRYLGPNTEAFFGQGTRLTVV.

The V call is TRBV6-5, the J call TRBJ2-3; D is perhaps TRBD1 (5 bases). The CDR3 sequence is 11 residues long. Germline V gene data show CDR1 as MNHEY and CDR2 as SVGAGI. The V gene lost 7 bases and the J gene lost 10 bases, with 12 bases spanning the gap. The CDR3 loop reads CASKTQGSQYF. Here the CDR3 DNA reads TGTGCCAGCAAGACCCAGGGATCGCAGTATTTT.

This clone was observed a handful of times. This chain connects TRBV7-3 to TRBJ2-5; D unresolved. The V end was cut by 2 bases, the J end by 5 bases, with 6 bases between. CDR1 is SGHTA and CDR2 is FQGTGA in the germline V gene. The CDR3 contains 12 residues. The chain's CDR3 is CASSLEAETQYF. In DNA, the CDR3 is TGTGCCAGCAGCTTAGAGGCGGAGACCCAGTACTTC.

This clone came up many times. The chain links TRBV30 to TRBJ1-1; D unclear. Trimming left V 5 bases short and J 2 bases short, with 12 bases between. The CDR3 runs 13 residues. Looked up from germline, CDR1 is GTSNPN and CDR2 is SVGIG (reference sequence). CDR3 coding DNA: TGTGCCTGGGGGTGGCAGAGTAACACTGAAGCTTTCTTT. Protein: CAWGWQSNTEAFF.